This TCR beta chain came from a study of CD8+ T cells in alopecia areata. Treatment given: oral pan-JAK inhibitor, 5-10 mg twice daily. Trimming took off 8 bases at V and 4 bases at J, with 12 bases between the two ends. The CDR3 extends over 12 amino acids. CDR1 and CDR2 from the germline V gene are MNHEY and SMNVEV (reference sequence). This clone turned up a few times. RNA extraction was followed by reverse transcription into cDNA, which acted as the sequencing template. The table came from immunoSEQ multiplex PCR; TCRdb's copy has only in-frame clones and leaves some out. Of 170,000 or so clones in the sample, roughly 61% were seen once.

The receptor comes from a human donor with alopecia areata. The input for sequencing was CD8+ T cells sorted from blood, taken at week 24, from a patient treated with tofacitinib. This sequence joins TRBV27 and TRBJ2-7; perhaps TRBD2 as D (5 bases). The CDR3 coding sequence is TGTGCCAGCGGCGGCGGCGGGTACGAGCAGTACTTC. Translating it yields CASGGGGYEQYF.